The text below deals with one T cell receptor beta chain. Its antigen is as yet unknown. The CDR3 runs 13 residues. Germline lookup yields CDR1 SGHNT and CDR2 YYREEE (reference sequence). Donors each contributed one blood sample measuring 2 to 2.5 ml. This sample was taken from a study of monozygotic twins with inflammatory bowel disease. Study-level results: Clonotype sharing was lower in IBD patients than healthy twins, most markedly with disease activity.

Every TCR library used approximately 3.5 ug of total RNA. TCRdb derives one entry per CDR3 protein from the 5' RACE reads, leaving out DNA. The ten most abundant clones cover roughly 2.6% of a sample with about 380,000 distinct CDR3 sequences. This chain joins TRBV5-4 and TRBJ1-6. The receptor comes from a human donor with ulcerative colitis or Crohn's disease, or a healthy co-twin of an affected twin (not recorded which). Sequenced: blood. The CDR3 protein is CASSPMGNSPLHF. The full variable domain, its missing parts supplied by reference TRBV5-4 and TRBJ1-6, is ETGVTQSPTHLIKTRGQQVTLRCSSQSGHNTVSWYQQALGQGPQFIFQYYREEENGRGNFPPRFSGLQFPNYSSELNVNALELDDSALYLCASSPMGNSPLHFGNGTRLTVT.